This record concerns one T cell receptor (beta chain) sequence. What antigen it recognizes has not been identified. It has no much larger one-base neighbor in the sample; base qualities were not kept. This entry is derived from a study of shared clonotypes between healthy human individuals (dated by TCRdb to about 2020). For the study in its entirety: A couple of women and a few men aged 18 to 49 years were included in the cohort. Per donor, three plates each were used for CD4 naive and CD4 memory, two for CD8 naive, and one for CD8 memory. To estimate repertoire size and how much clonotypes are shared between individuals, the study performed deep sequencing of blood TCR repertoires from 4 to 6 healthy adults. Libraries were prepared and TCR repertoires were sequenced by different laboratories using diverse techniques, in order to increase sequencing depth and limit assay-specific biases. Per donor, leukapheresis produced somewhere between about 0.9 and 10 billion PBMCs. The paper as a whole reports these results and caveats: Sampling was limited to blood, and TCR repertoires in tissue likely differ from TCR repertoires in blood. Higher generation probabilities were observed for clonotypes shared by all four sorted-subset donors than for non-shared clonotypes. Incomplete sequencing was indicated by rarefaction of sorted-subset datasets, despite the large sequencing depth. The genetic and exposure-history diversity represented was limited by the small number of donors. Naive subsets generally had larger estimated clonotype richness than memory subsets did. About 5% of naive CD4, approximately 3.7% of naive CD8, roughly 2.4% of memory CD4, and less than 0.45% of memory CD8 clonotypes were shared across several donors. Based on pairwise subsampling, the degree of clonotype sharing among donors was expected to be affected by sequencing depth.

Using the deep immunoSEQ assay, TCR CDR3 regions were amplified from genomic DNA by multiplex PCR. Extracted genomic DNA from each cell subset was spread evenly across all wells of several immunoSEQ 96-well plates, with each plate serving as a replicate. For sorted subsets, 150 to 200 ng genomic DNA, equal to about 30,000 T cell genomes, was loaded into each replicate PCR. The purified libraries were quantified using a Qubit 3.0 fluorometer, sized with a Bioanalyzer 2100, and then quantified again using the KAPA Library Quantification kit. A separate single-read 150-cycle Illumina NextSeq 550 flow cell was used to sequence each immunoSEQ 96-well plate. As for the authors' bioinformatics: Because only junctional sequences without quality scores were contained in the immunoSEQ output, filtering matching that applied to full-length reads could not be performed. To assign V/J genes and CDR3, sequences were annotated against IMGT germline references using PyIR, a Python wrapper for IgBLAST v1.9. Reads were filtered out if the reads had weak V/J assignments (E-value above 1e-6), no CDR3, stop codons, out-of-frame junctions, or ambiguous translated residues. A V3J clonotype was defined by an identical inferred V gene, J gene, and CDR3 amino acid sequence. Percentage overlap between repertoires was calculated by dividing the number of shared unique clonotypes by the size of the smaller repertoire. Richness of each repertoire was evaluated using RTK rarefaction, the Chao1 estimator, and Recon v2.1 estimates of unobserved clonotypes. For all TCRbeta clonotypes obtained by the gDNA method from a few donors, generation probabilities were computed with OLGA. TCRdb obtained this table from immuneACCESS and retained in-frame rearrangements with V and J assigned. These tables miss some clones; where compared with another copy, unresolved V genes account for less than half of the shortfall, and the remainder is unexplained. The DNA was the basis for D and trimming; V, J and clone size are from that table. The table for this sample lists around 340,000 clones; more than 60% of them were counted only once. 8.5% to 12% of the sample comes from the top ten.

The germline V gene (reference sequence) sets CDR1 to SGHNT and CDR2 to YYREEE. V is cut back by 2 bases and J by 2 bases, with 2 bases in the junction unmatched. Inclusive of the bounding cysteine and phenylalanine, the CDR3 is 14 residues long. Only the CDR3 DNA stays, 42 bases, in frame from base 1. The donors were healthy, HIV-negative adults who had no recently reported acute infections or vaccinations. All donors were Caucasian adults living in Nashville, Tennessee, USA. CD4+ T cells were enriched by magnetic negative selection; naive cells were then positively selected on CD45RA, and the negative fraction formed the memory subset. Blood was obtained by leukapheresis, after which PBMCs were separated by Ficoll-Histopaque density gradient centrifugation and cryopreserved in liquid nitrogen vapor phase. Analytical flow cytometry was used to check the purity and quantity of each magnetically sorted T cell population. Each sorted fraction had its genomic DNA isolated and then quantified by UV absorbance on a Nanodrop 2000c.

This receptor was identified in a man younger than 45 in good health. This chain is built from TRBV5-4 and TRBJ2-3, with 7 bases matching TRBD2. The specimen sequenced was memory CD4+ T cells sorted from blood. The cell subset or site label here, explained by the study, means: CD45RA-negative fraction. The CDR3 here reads CASSFRDYTDTQYF. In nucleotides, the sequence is TGTGCCAGCAGCTTTCGGGACTACACAGATACGCAGTATTTT.